These 30 T cell receptor beta chains were all obtained from the same sample, sequenced in a study of cytotoxic CD8 clonotypes in ibrutinib-treated CLL. Here immunoSEQ multiplex PCR was the method, and the copy in TCRdb shows in-frame clones only, minus some. Seen here are 6,500 to 9,000 clones, 60% to 80% observed once, and the top ten hold about two fifths. This specimen consisted of PBMCs, obtained before ibrutinib treatment. The source of these receptors is a human donor with chronic lymphocytic leukemia.

This clone is deemed medium-sized. The V gene is TRBV28, the J gene TRBJ2-7; D might be TRBD1 or TRBD2, each matching 6 bases. Trimming shortened V by 6 bases and J by 5 bases, and 17 bases separated the two germline ends. The CDR3 extends over 14 amino acids. Germline values: CDR1 MDHEN, CDR2 SYDVKM. DNA of the CDR3: TGTGCCAGCAGCTACGTGGGGGGCGACCACGAGCAGTACTTC. Translation: CASSYVGGDHEQYF. The whole variable domain, filled in from reference TRBV28 and TRBJ2-7, reads DVKVTQSSRYLVKRTGEKVFLECVQDMDHENMFWYRQDPGLGLRLIYFSYDVKMKEKGDIPEGYSVSREKKERFSLILESASTNQTSMYLCASSYVGGDHEQYFGPGTRLTVT.

V gene TRBV6-1 combines with J gene TRBJ2-3, with no clear D. The CDR3 has 15 residues. Germline CDR1 and CDR2: MNHNS and SASEGT. V was trimmed by 6 bases and J by 1 base, leaving 14 bases between them. The CDR3 nucleotides are TGTGCCAGCAGAACCAGTGTCTGGGGCACAGATACGCAGTATTTT. Its translation is CASRTSVWGTDTQYF.

The chain couples TRBV11-1 to TRBJ1-3; possibly TRBD1 for D (6 bases). From germline, CDR1 is SGHAT and CDR2 FQDESV (reference sequence). This CDR3 spans 17 amino acids. V was pared by 0 bases and J by 0 bases, with 12 bases between. CDR3 in DNA: TGTGCCAGCAGCTTAGCGGGCAGGGGCGACTCTGGAAACACCATATATTTT. As protein: CASSLAGRGDSGNTIYF.

V and J are TRBV5-1 and TRBJ2-5, with 8 bases fitting TRBD1. The DNA end favors TRBJ2-7, so the J call may be wrong. The CDR3 runs 13 residues. CDR1 is SGHRS and CDR2 is YFSETQ in the germline V gene. DNA of the CDR3: TGCGCCAGCAGCCCGACAGGGGCCTACGAGCAGTACTTC. Translated: CASSPTGAYEQYF.

The chain carries TRBV21-1 and TRBJ2-2; TRBD2 is the table's D call, not checked against the DNA. TRBV21-1 corresponds to a pseudogene. This CDR3 is 19 amino acids long. Here the CDR3 reads CASSFPPPFCGSSPGELFF. The CDR3 DNA sequence: TGTGCCAGCAGCTTCCCCCCCCCATTTTGCGGGAGTAGCCCCGGGGAGCTGTTTTTT.

The chain uses TRBV4-1 and TRBJ2-5; D gene uncertain. There are 12 residues in the CDR3. With 0 bases removed from V and 5 bases from J, the gap between germline ends came to 4 bases. Germline V gene data show CDR1 as MGHRA and CDR2 as YSYEKL. Here the CDR3 reads CASSQDPETQYF. CDR3 coding DNA: TGCGCCAGCAGCCAAGATCCGGAGACCCAGTACTTC.

The V call is TRBV6-5, the J call TRBJ2-5, with 11 bases aligning to TRBD2. Germline V CDR1 and CDR2: MNHEY, SVGAGI. V trimming: 2 bases; J trimming: 7 bases; junction bases outside the gene matches: 9. The CDR3 is 16 amino acids. DNA for the CDR3: TGTGCCAGCAGTTACGGGGCTAGCGGGGGGTTCCCGACCCAGTACTTC. Translated: CASSYGASGGFPTQYF.

The CDR3 DNA sequence: TGTGCCAGTAGTATCAGCAATCAGCCCCAGCATTTT. Its translation: CASSISNQPQHF. J is TRBJ1-5 and V is TRBV19; D remains ambiguous. This CDR3 is 12 amino acids long. Trimming took off 3 bases at V and 1 base at J, with 1 base between the two ends. Germline assignment: CDR1 LNHDA and CDR2 SQIVND (reference sequence). Complete variable domain (other parts from reference TRBV19 and TRBJ1-5): DGGITQSPKYLFRKEGQNVTLSCEQNLNHDAMYWYRQDPGQGLRLIYYSQIVNDFQKGDIAEGYSVSREKKESFPLTVTSAQKNPTAFYLCASSISNQPQHFGDGTRLSIL.

The CDR3 region is CASSWGDLTEAFF. CDR3 DNA: TGTGCCAGCAGCTGGGGGGATCTCACTGAAGCTTTCTTT. J is TRBJ1-1 and V is TRBV5-6; maybe TRBD1 (5 bases). The CDR3 runs to 13 residues. CDR1 and CDR2 from the germline V gene are SGHDT and YYEEEE. Trimming pared 3 bases from V and 4 bases from J, leaving 10 bases between.

This chain uses TRBV28 with TRBJ1-1, with D unclear. Per the germline V gene, CDR1 is MDHEN and CDR2 is SYDVKM. Between the trimmed V and J ends, which lost 10 bases and 0 bases, there was a span of 12 bases. The CDR3 runs 13 residues. The CDR3 sequence is CATWVPMNTEAFF. CDR3 bases: TGTGCCACCTGGGTTCCTATGAACACTGAAGCTTTCTTT.

V usage is TRBV5-1 and J usage is TRBJ1-2; 10 bases align to TRBD1. In germline, CDR1 is SGHRS, CDR2 YFSETQ. The length of the CDR3 is 18 residues. Trimming cost V 1 base and J 3 bases; bases outside gene matches: 12. The CDR3 is CASSLTGTGDNGDYGYTF. The CDR3 DNA reads as TGCGCCAGCAGCTTGACAGGGACAGGGGATAATGGTGACTATGGCTACACCTTC.

This sequence joins TRBV19 and TRBJ2-1, with D uncertain. Germline V gives CDR1 LNHDA, CDR2 SQIVND (reference sequence). The V and J ends lost 0 bases and 8 bases respectively, with 14 bases between them. The CDR3 is 15 amino acids. Here the CDR3 DNA reads TGTGCCAGTAGTATAGATAGTGGAAAAGGCTATGAGCAGTTCTTC. Its protein is CASSIDSGKGYEQFF.

The genes are TRBV28 and TRBJ1-6; 10 positions agree with TRBD1. The CDR3 runs to 15 residues. J gave up 6 bases and V 8 bases, and 7 bases lay outside the gene matches. The germline V gene encodes CDR1 MDHEN and CDR2 SYDVKM. For the CDR3, the DNA is TGTGCCAGCGGGGCCGGGACAGGGGTTAATTCACCCCTCCACTTT. Translation: CASGAGTGVNSPLHF.

In its sample, this clone was seen a few times. The chain links TRBV29-1 to TRBJ1-1, with D perhaps TRBD1 (6 bases). Trimming cost V 4 bases and J 11 bases, with 14 bases left between them. This CDR3 has 11 residues. Germline CDR1 is SQVTM and CDR2 is ANQGSEA. CDR3 amino acids: CSVGGAREAFF. The CDR3 nucleotides are TGCAGCGTTGGGGGGGCCAGGGAGGCTTTCTTT.

CDR3 loop: CASSALAGAYEQYF. CDR3 sequence (DNA): TGTGCCAGCAGTGCCCTAGCGGGGGCCTACGAGCAGTACTTC. The V and J genes are TRBV6-1 and TRBJ2-7; 10 bases align to TRBD2. The CDR3 runs 14 residues. CDR1 is MNHNS, CDR2 SASEGT, per germline. V trimming: 4 bases; J trimming: 2 bases; junction bases outside the gene matches: 2.

V usage is TRBV4-2 and J usage is TRBJ2-1, with 13 nucleotides matching TRBD2. The V segment lost 1 base and the J segment 9 bases; nucleotides outside the gene matches: 9. The length of the CDR3 is 17 residues. The germline CDR1 and CDR2 sequences are LGHNA and YNFKEQ. CDR3 DNA: TGTGCCAGCAGCCAAGGTATTGGGACTAGCGGGAACCCTGAGCAGTTCTTC. Protein: CASSQGIGTSGNPEQFF.

The table lists this clone with a count of one. J is TRBJ2-7 and V is TRBV7-8; D call uncertain. V was shortened by 5 bases and J by 6 bases, with 17 bases between the two germline ends. This CDR3 contains 14 residues. CDR1 is SGHVS, CDR2 FQNEAQ, per germline. CDR3 sequence: CASSIASPGFEQYF. The CDR3 DNA reads TGTGCCAGCAGCATTGCCAGCCCTGGGTTCGAGCAGTACTTC.

This clone was recorded a few times. The genes are TRBV19 and TRBJ2-1, with 8 bases lining up with TRBD2. The CDR3 extends over 21 amino acids. Germline CDR1 LNHDA, CDR2 SQIVND (reference sequence). Trimming cost V 6 bases and J 1 base; bases outside gene matches: 23. Here the CDR3 reads CASSRAQPGLVGVSSYNEQFF. In DNA, the CDR3 is TGTGCCAGTAGCCGGGCTCAACCGGGACTAGTGGGGGTTTCGTCCTACAATGAGCAGTTCTTC.

This sequence joins TRBV25-1 and TRBJ2-2; 7 bases map to TRBD2. The germline gives CDR1 MGHDK, CDR2 SYGVNS. V lost 1 base to trimming and J lost 1 base; unmatched junction nucleotides: 9. This CDR3 spans 18 amino acids. The CDR3 reads CASSELGSGLENTGELFF. CDR3 DNA: TGTGCCAGCAGTGAATTGGGTAGCGGGCTTGAGAACACCGGGGAGCTGTTTTTT.

The chain uses TRBV7-3 and TRBJ2-3; the D gene is possibly TRBD2 (6 bases). There are 19 residues in the CDR3. Germline lookup yields CDR1 SGHTA and CDR2 FQGTGA. The V gene lost 3 bases and the J gene lost 4 bases, with 26 bases spanning the gap. CDR3 protein: CASSFVPRSGGEWPDTQYF. In DNA, the CDR3 is TGTGCCAGCAGCTTCGTTCCCCGGTCCGGCGGGGAGTGGCCAGATACGCAGTATTTT.

This rearrangement joins TRBV15 to TRBJ2-5; 11 bases align to TRBD2. V dropped 3 bases and J dropped 4; count of bases not matched to a gene: 7. The CDR3 extends over 16 amino acids. From germline, CDR1 is LNHNV and CDR2 YYDKDF (reference sequence). Written as DNA, the CDR3 is TGTGCCACCAGCAGGGAACTAGCGGGAGTTGTAGAGACCCAGTACTTC. It translates to CATSRELAGVVETQYF.

The chain carries TRBV21-1 and TRBJ2-5; the tabulated D call, TRBD2, remains unverified against the DNA. TRBV21-1 is labeled a pseudogene. This CDR3 is 14 amino acids long. The chain's CDR3 is CASSKAGGLETQYF. CDR3 coding DNA: TGTGCCAGCAGCAAAGCGGGGGGGCTGGAGACCCAGTACTTC.

The chain uses TRBV29-1 and TRBJ2-7; 10 bases match TRBD2. This CDR3 contains 14 residues. Germline assignment: CDR1 SQVTM and CDR2 ANQGSEA. V shed 3 bases, J shed 6 bases, and the junction held 8 bases outside the gene matches. The CDR3 nucleotides read TGCAGCGTTGAGGGGCTAGCGGGAGATCCCGAGCAGTACTTC. Its protein is CSVEGLAGDPEQYF.

The V gene is TRBV6-1, the J gene TRBJ2-3; no clear D. Germline V gives CDR1 MNHNS, CDR2 SASEGT. V was clipped by 3 bases and J by 4 bases, with 14 bases between them. The CDR3 covers 15 residues. This CDR3 is CASSDPYGLADTQYF. Written as DNA, the CDR3 is TGTGCCAGCAGTGACCCCTACGGTTTGGCAGATACGCAGTATTTT.

The chain is built from TRBV5-4 and TRBJ2-7, with D perhaps matching TRBD1 or TRBD2 (5 bases each). The CDR3 sequence is 13 residues long. The germline gives CDR1 SGHNT, CDR2 YYREEE (reference sequence). V lost 4 bases and J 3 bases, leaving 11 bases between the germline ends. The CDR3, as DNA: TGTGCCAGCAGCCCGGGACGCTTCTACGAGCAGTACTTC. This codes for CASSPGRFYEQYF. The full variable domain, with the rest looked up from reference TRBV5-4 and TRBJ2-7, is ETGVTQSPTHLIKTRGQQVTLRCSSQSGHNTVSWYQQALGQGPQFIFQYYREEENGRGNFPPRFSGLQFPNYSSELNVNALELDDSALYLCASSPGRFYEQYFGPGTRLTVT.

As DNA, the CDR3 is TGCGCCAGCAGCCAAGGGATACAACGTGGGGCCAACGTCCTGACTTTC. It encodes CASSQGIQRGANVLTF. The rearrangement joins TRBV4-1 to TRBJ2-6; D is undetermined. This CDR3 contains 16 residues. Germline lookup yields CDR1 MGHRA and CDR2 YSYEKL. Trimming removed 1 base from V and 3 bases from J, with 10 bases in between.

The chain joins TRBV2 to TRBJ2-1, with a tentative D call TRBD2 (6 bases). V lost 5 bases to trimming and J lost 10 bases, with 12 bases between them. Per germline, CDR1 SNHLY and CDR2 FYNNEI. This CDR3 is 12 amino acids long. CDR3 amino acids: CASSYTSPEQFF. In DNA, the CDR3 is TGTGCCAGCAGTTATACTAGCCCAGAGCAGTTCTTC.

V gene TRBV4-1 combines with J gene TRBJ2-2, with 8 bases identical to TRBD2. Germline CDR1 reads MGHRA; CDR2 reads YSYEKL. The V gene end was trimmed by 4 bases and the J gene end by 4 bases; junction bases not matched to a gene: 2. The CDR3 has 14 amino acids. This chain's CDR3 is CASSRAGGTGELFF. The CDR3 nucleotides read TGCGCCAGCAGCCGTGCGGGAGGCACCGGGGAGCTGTTTTTT.

V gene TRBV28 combines with J gene TRBJ2-7; 7 nucleotides match TRBD1. V lost 1 base, J lost 4 bases, and 4 bases stayed unmatched. Per the germline V gene, CDR1 is MDHEN and CDR2 is SYDVKM. CDR3 length equals 14 residues. DNA for the CDR3: TGTGCCAGCAGTTTATCCCCAGGGGGATACGAGCAGTACTTC. Translating gives CASSLSPGGYEQYF.

The chain is built from TRBV28 and TRBJ2-1; 13 bases map to TRBD2. The germline CDR1 and CDR2 sequences are MDHEN and SYDVKM. The CDR3 spans 20 residues. After removal of 4 bases from V and 8 bases from J, the junction contained 20 bases not matched to a gene. CDR3: CASSSVTGLAGASRIDEQFF. CDR3 DNA: TGTGCCAGCAGTTCGGTGACCGGACTAGCGGGAGCCTCTCGAATCGATGAGCAGTTCTTC.